This T cell receptor (beta chain) was sequenced in a study of blood T cell repertoires in COVID-19. Study as a whole: Samples of COVID-19 (acute and convalescent) were obtained from the United States, Italy and Spain. The analysed material was cDNA or gDNA that came from T cells, B-cell-depleted T cells, or PBMCs.

Followed over time, Seattle patients had been enrolled while infection was active. V lost 4 bases and J lost 2; bases outside the gene matches: 7. This CDR3 has 15 amino acids. Germline V gene data show CDR1 as SGHRS and CDR2 as YFSETQ. Original processing methods: Estimates of nucleated cell counts were drawn from the amplification of reference gene primers. Produced via immunoSEQ multiplex PCR; TCRdb's table is partial and in-frame only. The V and J calls and the clone size are those of that table, but D and trimming were determined from the DNA. The table includes approximately 210,000 clones, roughly 92% detected once.

What was sequenced was peripheral blood. The TCR originated in a man younger than 45 with COVID-19, enrolled during active disease. The chain uses TRBV5-1 and TRBJ1-1; TRBD1 agrees at 8 bases. For the CDR3, the DNA is TGCGCCAGCAGCATCGATCAGGGGGCCAACACTGAAGCTTTCTTT. Its translation is CASSIDQGANTEAFF.